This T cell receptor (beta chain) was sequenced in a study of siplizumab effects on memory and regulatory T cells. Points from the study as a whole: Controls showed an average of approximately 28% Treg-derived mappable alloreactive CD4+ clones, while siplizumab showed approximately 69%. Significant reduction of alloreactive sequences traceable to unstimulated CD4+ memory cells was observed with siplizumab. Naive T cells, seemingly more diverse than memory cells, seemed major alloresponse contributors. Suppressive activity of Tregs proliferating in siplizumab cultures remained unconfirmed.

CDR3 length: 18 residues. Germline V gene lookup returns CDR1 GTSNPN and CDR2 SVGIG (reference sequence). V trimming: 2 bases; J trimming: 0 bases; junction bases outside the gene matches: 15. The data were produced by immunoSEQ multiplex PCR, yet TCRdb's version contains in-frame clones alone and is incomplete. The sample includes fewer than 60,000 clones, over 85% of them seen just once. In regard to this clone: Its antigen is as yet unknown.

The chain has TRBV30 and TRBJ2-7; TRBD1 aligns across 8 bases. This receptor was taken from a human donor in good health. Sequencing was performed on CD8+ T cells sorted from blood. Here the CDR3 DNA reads TGTGCCTGGAGTTCCTCAACAAAACCGGGACAGGCCTCCTACGAGCAGTACTTC. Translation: CAWSSSTKPGQASYEQYF.